One and the same sample provided the 4 T cell receptor beta chains below, sequenced in a study of CD8+ T cells in alopecia areata. Indicated treatment: oral pan-JAK inhibitor, 5-10 mg twice daily. cDNA serving as the sequencing template came from extracted, reverse transcribed RNA. Method: immunoSEQ multiplex PCR; TCRdb's copy keeps in-frame clones and lacks some. The table shows 150,000 or so clones, with 50% to 75% occurring only once. The source material was CD4+ T cells sorted from blood, sampled at approximately week 60, from a patient treated with tofacitinib. These receptors came from a human donor with alopecia areata.

The rearrangement joins TRBV30 to TRBJ1-2; D perhaps matches TRBD1 (6 bases). The V end was cut by 5 bases, the J end by 7 bases, with 20 bases between. Per germline, CDR1 GTSNPN and CDR2 SVGIG (reference sequence). This CDR3 region has 14 residues. CDR3 sequence: CAWRRSGVRGGYTF. DNA for the CDR3: TGTGCCTGGCGGAGGTCAGGGGTAAGGGGTGGCTACACCTTC.

A few counts support this clone. The DNA of the CDR3 is TGCAGCGTTGAAGGGGTTATAGCTAGCGGGGTTAATGAGCAGTTCTTC. The encoded protein is CSVEGVIASGVNEQFF. The chain carries TRBV29-1 and TRBJ2-1, with 9 nucleotides matching TRBD2. The CDR3 sequence is 16 residues long. The V gene's germline CDR1 is SQVTM and CDR2 ANQGSEA. Trimming cost V 1 base and J 7 bases; bases outside gene matches: 11.

This clone was observed many times. The chain links TRBV6-6 to TRBJ2-1; possibly TRBD2 for D (5 bases). Trimming cost V 6 bases and J 10 bases, with 16 bases left between them. The germline gives CDR1 MNHNY, CDR2 SVGAGI (reference sequence). The CDR3 consists of 13 residues. The CDR3, as DNA: TGTGCCAGCAGCACCCTGGTAGGAGGCGAGCAGTTCTTC. This gives the protein CASSTLVGGEQFF.

This clone was counted only a few times. This chain uses TRBV18 with TRBJ1-5; D not certain. From germline, CDR1 is KGHSH and CDR2 LQKENI. The V gene lost 2 bases and the J gene lost 2 bases, with 4 bases spanning the gap. The CDR3 has 13 residues. CDR3 protein: CASSPDGNQPQHF. The CDR3 nucleotides read TGTGCCAGCTCACCAGATGGCAATCAGCCCCAGCATTTT.